These 5 T cell receptor beta chains were sequenced from one sample in a study of blood T cell repertoires in COVID-19. TCRdb keeps only in-frame clones here, not all; method: immunoSEQ multiplex PCR. The table shows approximately 300,000 clones, with 70% to 90% occurring only once. The material sequenced was PBMCs or T cells enriched from blood (not recorded which). The receptors derive from a woman in her 30s who had recovered from COVID-19.

The chain links TRBV30 to TRBJ2-7, with D possibly TRBD1 on 6 matching bases. CDR1 and CDR2 (germline): GTSNPN, SVGIG (reference sequence). The CDR3 covers 13 residues. Trimming removed 8 bases from V and 3 bases from J, with 17 bases in between. Here the CDR3 DNA reads TGTGCCAGTTCACGTACAGGGCTCTACGAGCAGTACTTC. Protein product: CASSRTGLYEQYF. Combining the CDR3 with reference TRBV30 and TRBJ2-7 gives the whole variable domain SQTIHQWPATLVQPVGSPLSLECTVEGTSNPNLYWYRQAAGRGLQLLFYSVGIGQISSEVPQNLSASRPQDRQFILSSKKLLLSDSGFYLCASSRTGLYEQYFGPGTRLTVT.

The chain joins TRBV2 to TRBJ2-7; D gene ambiguous. The length of the CDR3 is 13 residues. Deletions cut 3 bases from V and 4 bases from J, with 10 bases between. Germline assignment: CDR1 SNHLY and CDR2 FYNNEI. CDR3 in DNA: TGTGCCAGCAGTGACTCTAAGACATACGAGCAGTACTTC. This translates into CASSDSKTYEQYF.

A few counts support this clone. The same CDR3 can be traced to other DNA sequences in this sample. The V gene is TRBV5-4, the J gene TRBJ2-1; perhaps TRBD2 as D (6 bases). The germline V gene has CDR1 SGHNT and CDR2 YYREEE (reference sequence). V lost 0 bases, J lost 1 base, and 11 bases lay in between. The CDR3 has 16 amino acids. The CDR3 DNA reads as TGTGCCAGCAGCTTGGGGCTAGGGAGGTCCTACAATGAGCAGTTCTTC. Protein product: CASSLGLGRSYNEQFF.

The V gene is TRBV7-9, the J gene TRBJ2-4, with D perhaps matching TRBD2 (5 bases). CDR3 length: 16 residues. Looked up from germline, CDR1 is SEHNR and CDR2 is FQNEAQ (reference sequence). V lost 3 bases to trimming and J lost 2 bases, with 14 bases between them. The CDR3 protein is CASSFTGVLSKNIQYF. The CDR3 nucleotides read TGTGCCAGCAGCTTTACCGGGGTTCTATCCAAAAACATTCAGTACTTC.

This rearrangement joins TRBV6-6 to TRBJ1-6; a possible D gene is TRBD1 (5 bases). Looked up from germline, CDR1 is MNHNY and CDR2 is SVGAGI (reference sequence). The V end was cut by 5 bases, the J end by 5 bases, with 34 bases between. The CDR3 length is 22 residues. CDR3 protein: CASSRDGPRDSTNLGNNSPLHF. DNA of the CDR3: TGTGCCAGCAGTCGCGATGGGCCCCGAGACAGTACTAATCTGGGTAATAATTCACCCCTCCACTTT.